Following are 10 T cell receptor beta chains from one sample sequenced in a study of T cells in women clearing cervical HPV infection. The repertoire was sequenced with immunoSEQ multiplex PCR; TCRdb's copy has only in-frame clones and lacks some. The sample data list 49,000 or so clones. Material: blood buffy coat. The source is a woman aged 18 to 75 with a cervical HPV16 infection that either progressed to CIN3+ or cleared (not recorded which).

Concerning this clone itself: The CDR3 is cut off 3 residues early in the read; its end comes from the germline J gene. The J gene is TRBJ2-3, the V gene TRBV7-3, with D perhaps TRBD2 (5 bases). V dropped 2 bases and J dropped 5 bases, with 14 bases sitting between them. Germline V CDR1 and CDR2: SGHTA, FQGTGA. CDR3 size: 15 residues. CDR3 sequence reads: CASSLAPLGGDTQYF. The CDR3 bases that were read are TGTGCCAGCAGCTTAGCCCCTCTAGGAGGAGATACG.

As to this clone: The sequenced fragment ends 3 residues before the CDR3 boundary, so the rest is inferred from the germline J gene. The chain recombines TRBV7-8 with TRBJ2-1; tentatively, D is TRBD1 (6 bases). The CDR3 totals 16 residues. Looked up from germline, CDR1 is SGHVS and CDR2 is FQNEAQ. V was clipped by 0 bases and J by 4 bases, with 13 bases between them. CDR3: CASSLAYGQLYNEQFF. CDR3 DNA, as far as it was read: TGTGCCAGCAGCTTAGCGTACGGACAGCTGTACAATGAG.

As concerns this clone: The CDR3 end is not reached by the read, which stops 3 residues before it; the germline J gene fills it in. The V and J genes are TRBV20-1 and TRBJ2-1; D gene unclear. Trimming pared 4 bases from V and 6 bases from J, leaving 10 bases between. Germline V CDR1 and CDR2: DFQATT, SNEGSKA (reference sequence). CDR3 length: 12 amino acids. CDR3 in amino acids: CSAKTPVNEQFF. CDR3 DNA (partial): TGCAGTGCTAAGACTCCGGTCAATGAG.

The DNA read from the CDR3 is TGTGCCAGCAGCTTCGGGTTGGTCACAGATACG. Translating gives CASSFGLVTDT. The full-length CDR3 reads as CASSFGLVTDTQYF. This chain uses TRBV5-4 with TRBJ2-3, with D unclear. Read sequence stops 3 residues before the CDR3 end, and the germline J gene provides the missing end. V lost 2 bases, J lost 2 bases, and 9 bases lay in between. The CDR3 is 14 residues long. Germline V gene lookup returns CDR1 SGHNT and CDR2 YYREEE (reference sequence).

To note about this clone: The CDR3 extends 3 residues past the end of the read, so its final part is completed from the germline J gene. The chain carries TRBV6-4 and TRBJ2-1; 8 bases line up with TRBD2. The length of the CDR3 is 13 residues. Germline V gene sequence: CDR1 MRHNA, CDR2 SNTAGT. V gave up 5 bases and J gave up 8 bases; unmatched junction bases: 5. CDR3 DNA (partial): TGTGCCAGCAGTTCCGGGACTAGTGATGAG. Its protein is CASSSGTSDE. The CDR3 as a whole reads CASSSGTSDEQFF.

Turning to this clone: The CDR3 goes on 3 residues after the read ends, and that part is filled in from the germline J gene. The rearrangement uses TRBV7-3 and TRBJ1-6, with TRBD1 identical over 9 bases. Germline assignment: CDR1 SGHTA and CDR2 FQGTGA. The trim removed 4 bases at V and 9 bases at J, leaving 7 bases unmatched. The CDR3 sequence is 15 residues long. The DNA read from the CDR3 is TGTGCCAGCAGCTCTTTACCGGGACAGGGTTCACCC. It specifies CASSSLPGQGSP. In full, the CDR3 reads CASSSLPGQGSPLHF.

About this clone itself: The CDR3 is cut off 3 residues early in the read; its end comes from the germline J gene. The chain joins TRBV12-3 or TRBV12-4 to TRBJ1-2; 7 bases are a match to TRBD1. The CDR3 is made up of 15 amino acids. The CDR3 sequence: CASSSNRGTGASYTF. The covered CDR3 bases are TGTGCCAGCAGTTCCAACAGGGGAACGGGGGCGAGC.

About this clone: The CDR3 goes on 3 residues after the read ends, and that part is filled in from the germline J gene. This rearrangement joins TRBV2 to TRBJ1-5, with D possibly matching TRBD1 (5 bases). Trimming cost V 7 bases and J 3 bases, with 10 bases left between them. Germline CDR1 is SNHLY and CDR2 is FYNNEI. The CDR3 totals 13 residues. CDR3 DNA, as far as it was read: TGTGCCAGCAATACAGGCCTCAATCAGCCC. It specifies CASNTGLNQP. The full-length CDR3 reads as CASNTGLNQPQHF.

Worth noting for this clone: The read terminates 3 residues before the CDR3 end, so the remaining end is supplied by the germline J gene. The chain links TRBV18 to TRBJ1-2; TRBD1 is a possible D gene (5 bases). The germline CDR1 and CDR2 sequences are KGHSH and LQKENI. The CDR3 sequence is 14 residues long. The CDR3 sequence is CASSPAGGVNDYTF. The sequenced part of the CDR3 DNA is TGTGCCAGCTCACCGGCGGGGGGAGTCAATGAC.

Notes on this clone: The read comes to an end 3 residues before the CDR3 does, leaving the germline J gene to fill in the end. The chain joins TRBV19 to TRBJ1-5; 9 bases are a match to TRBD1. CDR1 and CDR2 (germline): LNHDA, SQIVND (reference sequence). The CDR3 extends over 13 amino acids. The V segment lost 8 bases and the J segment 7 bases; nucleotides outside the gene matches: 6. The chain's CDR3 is CASRQGGEQPQHF. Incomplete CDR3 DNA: TGTGCCAGTCGACAGGGGGGTGAGCAGCCC. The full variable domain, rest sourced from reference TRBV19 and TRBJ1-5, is DGGITQSPKYLFRKEGQNVTLSCEQNLNHDAMYWYRQDPGQGLRLIYYSQIVNDFQKGDIAEGYSVSREKKESFPLTVTSAQKNPTAFYLCASRQGGEQPQHFGDGTRLSIL.